These 4 T cell receptor beta chains originate from one sample sequenced in a study of graft-versus-host responses after intestinal transplantation. Only in-frame clones appear in the TCRdb table, and some are missing; sequencing was by immunoSEQ multiplex PCR. Here the sample spans 20,000 to 25,000 clones, more than 75% being singletons. What these receptors recognize is not known. The sequencing used unstimulated CD8+ T cells sorted from spleen or lymph node cells, collected before transplant. These receptors were collected from a human donor who was the organ donor for an intestinal transplant.

The rearrangement links TRBV27 to TRBJ1-4; 8 positions agree with TRBD1. The germline CDR1 and CDR2 sequences are MNHEY and SMNVEV (reference sequence). The length of the CDR3 is 14 residues. V lost 0 bases to trimming and J lost 6 bases; unmatched junction nucleotides: 0. CDR3 loop: CASSLSDRDEKLFF. Here the CDR3 DNA reads TGTGCCAGCAGTTTATCGGACAGGGATGAAAAACTGTTTTTT.

The chain joins TRBV30 to TRBJ2-5, with no clear D. V was clipped by 5 bases and J by 0 bases, with 10 bases between them. CDR1 GTSNPN and CDR2 SVGIG come from the germline V gene (reference sequence). There are 13 residues in the CDR3. For the CDR3, the DNA is TGTGCCTGGCAGGCGGAAAACCAAGAGACCCAGTACTTC. Its protein is CAWQAENQETQYF.

This chain uses TRBV9 with TRBJ2-3; TRBD2 matches at 8 bases. Germline V gene lookup returns CDR1 SGDLS and CDR2 YYNGEE. The CDR3 sequence is 15 residues long. The junction had 1 base not matched to a gene; V was cut back by 0 bases and J by 1 base. CDR3 protein: CASSVAGGGTDTQYF. DNA for the CDR3: TGTGCCAGCAGCGTAGCGGGGGGGGGCACAGATACGCAGTATTTT.

V gene TRBV19 combines with J gene TRBJ2-7, with 8 bases that match TRBD1. J gave up 3 bases and V 5 bases, and 9 bases lay outside the gene matches. The CDR3 has 15 residues. CDR1 LNHDA and CDR2 SQIVND come from the germline V gene (reference sequence). The DNA of the CDR3 is TGTGCCAGTAGTTTCTCAGGGGGCCCGTACTACGAGCAGTACTTC. Amino acids: CASSFSGGPYYEQYF.